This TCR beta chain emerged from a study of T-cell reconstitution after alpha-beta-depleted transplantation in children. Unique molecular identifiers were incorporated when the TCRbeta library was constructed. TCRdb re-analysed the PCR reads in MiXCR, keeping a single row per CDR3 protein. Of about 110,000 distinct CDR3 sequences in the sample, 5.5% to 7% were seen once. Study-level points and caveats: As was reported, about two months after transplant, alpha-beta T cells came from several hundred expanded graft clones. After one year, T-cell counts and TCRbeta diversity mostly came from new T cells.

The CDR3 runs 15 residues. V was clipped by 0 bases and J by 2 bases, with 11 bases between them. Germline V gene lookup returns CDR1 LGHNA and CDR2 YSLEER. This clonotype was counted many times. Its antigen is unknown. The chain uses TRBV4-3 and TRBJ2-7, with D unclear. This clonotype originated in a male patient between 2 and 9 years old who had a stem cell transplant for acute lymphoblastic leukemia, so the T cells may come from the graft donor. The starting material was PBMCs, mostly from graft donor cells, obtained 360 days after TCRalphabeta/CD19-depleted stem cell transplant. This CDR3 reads CASSQDSGPPYEQYF. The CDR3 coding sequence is TGCGCCAGCAGCCAAGATTCGGGCCCACCCTACGAGCAGTACTTC.